This entry features one T cell receptor beta chain sequence. Its antigen is as yet unknown. Sampled while nominally healthy, donors likely had unrecorded immune exposures. The PCR had 60 Vbeta and 13 Jbeta primers. Clones were read by immunoSEQ multiplex PCR, and TCRdb kept only the in-frame ones, dropping some. The sample has some 180,000 clones, approximately 79% seen once. The entry originates in a study of cytomegalovirus exposure and HLA in healthy donors. Overall study: Most donors, about 82% of approximately 400 genotyped, fell in the Caucasian-associated ancestry cluster.

The CDR3 totals 12 residues. From germline, CDR1 is SEHNR and CDR2 FQNEAQ (reference sequence). The ends were cut back, 5 bases at V and 2 bases at J, with 7 bases in the middle. Findings of the study overall: TCR beta V segments were, for the most part, productive about 87% or about 30% of the time in an earlier analysis.

The receptor's source is a male donor in good health and CMV-seronegative. Sample: PBMCs. The chain joins TRBV7-9 to TRBJ2-7; D unclear. The CDR3 region is CASSRLTYEQYF. For the CDR3, the DNA is TGTGCCAGCAGCCGTTTAACCTACGAGCAGTACTTC.